The 26 T cell receptor beta chains presented below share a single source sample, sequenced in a study of cytomegalovirus exposure and HLA in healthy donors. Measured with immunoSEQ multiplex PCR; TCRdb has only the in-frame clones, and not every one. The sample has approximately 170,000 clones; about 82% are singletons. Sequenced sample: PBMCs. These receptors all come from a man aged 25-45 years in good health and CMV-seropositive.

The gene calls are TRBV7-9 and TRBJ1-3; no clear D gene. Per germline, CDR1 SEHNR and CDR2 FQNEAQ (reference sequence). The V end lost 8 bases, the J end lost 0 bases, and 17 bases lay between the germline ends. The CDR3 has 16 amino acids. The DNA for the CDR3 is TGTGCCAGCCGCTCGGGGTTGGGCCACTCTGGAAACACCATATATTTT. The encoded protein is CASRSGLGHSGNTIYF. Full variable domain (missing parts from reference TRBV7-9 and TRBJ1-3): DTGVSQNPRHKITKRGQNVTFRCDPISEHNRLYWYRQTLGQGPEFLTYFQNEAQLEKSRLLSDRFSAERPKGSFSTLEIQRTEQGDSAMYLCASRSGLGHSGNTIYFGEGSWLTVV.

V gene TRBV5-4 combines with J gene TRBJ1-2; 9 nucleotides agree with TRBD1. CDR1 is SGHNT, CDR2 YYREEE, per germline (reference sequence). V gave up 5 bases and J gave up 4 bases; unmatched junction bases: 6. This CDR3 comprises 14 residues. The DNA of the CDR3 is TGTGCCAGCAGTAGCGGACAGGGGACCTATGGCTACACCTTC. Translation: CASSSGQGTYGYTF.

This clone was picked up a small number of times. The V gene is TRBV5-1, the J gene TRBJ2-1; 8 bases map to TRBD2. Germline values: CDR1 SGHRS, CDR2 YFSETQ. The CDR3 length is 15 residues. The J segment lost 0 bases and the V segment lost 5 bases, leaving 4 bases of the junction unmatched. CDR3 in amino acids: CASRVSGSSYNEQFF. The DNA of the CDR3 is TGCGCCAGCAGGGTCAGCGGGAGCTCCTACAATGAGCAGTTCTTC.

The rearrangement joins TRBV7-2 to TRBJ1-4, with 8 bases fitting TRBD1. Germline V CDR1 and CDR2: SGHTA, FQGNSA. The CDR3 is made up of 16 amino acids. V lost 5 bases, J lost 4 bases, and 9 bases stayed unmatched. DNA for the CDR3: TGTGCCAGCAGCCCGGACAGGGTCGGACGTAATGAAAAACTGTTTTTT. The encoded protein is CASSPDRVGRNEKLFF.

V and J are TRBV7-2 and TRBJ2-5, with 8 positions matching TRBD2. The trim removed 1 base at V and 1 base at J, leaving 2 bases unmatched. CDR3 size: 15 residues. Germline CDR1 is SGHTA and CDR2 is FQGNSA. DNA of the CDR3: TGTGCCAGCAGCTTAGGTAGCGGGGTCCAAGAGACCCAGTACTTC. Amino acids: CASSLGSGVQETQYF.

This chain connects TRBV6-5 to TRBJ2-7, with 7 bases matching TRBD1. The CDR3 is 14 residues long. V gave up 0 bases and J gave up 6 bases; unmatched junction bases: 5. Germline CDR1 MNHEY, CDR2 SVGAGI. The CDR3 loop is CASSYSMTGIEQYF. The DNA for the CDR3 is TGTGCCAGCAGTTACTCGATGACAGGGATCGAGCAGTACTTC.

The chain recombines TRBV2 with TRBJ2-6; D gene ambiguous. Germline CDR1 SNHLY, CDR2 FYNNEI. The CDR3 spans 15 residues. V gave up 7 bases and J gave up 0 bases, with 10 bases separating them. The CDR3 nucleotides read TGTGCCAGCACCTTACAGAGCTCTGGGGCCAACGTCCTGACTTTC. Translating it yields CASTLQSSGANVLTF.

The chain's CDR3 is CAWSGAPSYNEQFF. In nucleotides, the CDR3 is TGTGCCTGGAGTGGGGCTCCTTCCTACAATGAGCAGTTCTTC. V is TRBV30 and J is TRBJ2-1; D is uncertain. Between the trimmed V and J ends, which lost 1 base and 1 base, there was a span of 8 bases. Germline V gives CDR1 GTSNPN, CDR2 SVGIG (reference sequence). The CDR3 loop spans 14 amino acids.

In its sample, this clone was seen once. J is TRBJ1-5 and V is TRBV7-2; D uncertain. V lost 2 bases and J lost 7, with 15 bases in between. There are 15 residues in the CDR3. In germline, CDR1 is SGHTA, CDR2 FQGNSA. This chain's CDR3 is CASSLWRNSQQPQHF. Written as DNA, the CDR3 is TGTGCCAGCAGCTTATGGAGGAATTCTCAGCAGCCCCAGCATTTT.

The rearrangement links TRBV19 to TRBJ2-2; the D gene is possibly TRBD1 (5 bases). The germline gives CDR1 LNHDA, CDR2 SQIVND (reference sequence). V gave up 5 bases and J gave up 5 bases, with 12 bases separating them. The CDR3 extends over 14 amino acids. The CDR3: CASSGQGGTGELFF. The CDR3 DNA is TGTGCCAGTAGTGGTCAGGGCGGTACCGGGGAGCTGTTTTTT.

The chain joins TRBV18 to TRBJ1-3; 8 bases fit TRBD1. Trimming removed 3 bases from V and 4 bases from J; junction bases left unmatched: 8. Germline V gene sequence: CDR1 KGHSH, CDR2 LQKENI. CDR3 length: 16 amino acids. CDR3 amino acids: CASSPGRGLYGNTIYF. CDR3 sequence (DNA): TGTGCCAGCTCACCTGGCAGGGGGCTCTACGGAAACACCATATATTTT.

V gene TRBV4-1 combines with J gene TRBJ2-7; tentative D call: TRBD2 (6 bases). Looked up from germline, CDR1 is MGHRA and CDR2 is YSYEKL. V was pared by 0 bases and J by 3 bases, with 9 bases between. This CDR3 spans 14 amino acids. The CDR3: CASSQETGGYEQYF. Written as DNA, the CDR3 is TGCGCCAGCAGCCAAGAAACCGGGGGCTACGAGCAGTACTTC.

This chain joins TRBV9 and TRBJ2-7; 7 bases fit TRBD1. With V trimmed by 0 bases and J by 0 bases, 0 bases remained unmatched. The germline V gene encodes CDR1 SGDLS and CDR2 YYNGEE. This CDR3 has 14 amino acids. This CDR3 is CASSVGDSSYEQYF. DNA of the CDR3: TGTGCCAGCAGCGTAGGGGACAGCTCCTACGAGCAGTACTTC.

CDR3 protein: CASSGGDRATSLNGYTF. In nucleotides, the CDR3 is TGTGCCAGCAGCGGGGGGGACAGGGCGACGTCCCTTAATGGCTACACCTTC. The V gene is TRBV9, the J gene TRBJ1-2; 9 nucleotides agree with TRBD1. With 3 bases clipped from V and 6 bases from J, the junction kept 15 bases outside the gene matches. The CDR3 loop spans 17 amino acids. Germline values: CDR1 SGDLS, CDR2 YYNGEE.

The chain couples TRBV9 to TRBJ1-1; 9 bases line up with TRBD1. The CDR3 extends over 15 amino acids. The J segment lost 5 bases and the V segment lost 4 bases, leaving 9 bases of the junction unmatched. Germline V gene sequence: CDR1 SGDLS, CDR2 YYNGEE. The CDR3 sequence: CASSFATGGVTEAFF. CDR3 nucleotides: TGTGCCAGCAGCTTCGCGACAGGGGGAGTTACTGAAGCTTTCTTT.

The chain recombines TRBV9 with TRBJ2-1; 8 nucleotides agree with TRBD2. The germline V gene has CDR1 SGDLS and CDR2 YYNGEE. V shed 0 bases and J 5 bases; nucleotides not matched to a gene: 10. This CDR3 region has 17 residues. CDR3 sequence reads: CASSVDLGSGGNNEQFF. As DNA, the CDR3 is TGTGCCAGCAGCGTAGATCTGGGGAGCGGGGGTAACAATGAGCAGTTCTTC.

This clone was recorded only once. The chain links TRBV27 to TRBJ1-1; the D is unclear. The germline V gene encodes CDR1 MNHEY and CDR2 SMNVEV (reference sequence). V shed 4 bases and J shed 1 base, with 7 bases lying between them. The CDR3 totals 13 residues. DNA of the CDR3: TGTGCCAGCAGTTGGCGGCCGAACACTGAAGCTTTCTTT. It codes for CASSWRPNTEAFF.

V is TRBV27 and J is TRBJ1-6; D is ambiguous. The CDR3 extends over 18 amino acids. Germline lookup yields CDR1 MNHEY and CDR2 SMNVEV (reference sequence). Trimming took off 5 bases at V and 0 bases at J, with 17 bases between the two ends. The CDR3 sequence: CASSLRIPGSSYNSPLHF. CDR3 in DNA: TGTGCCAGCAGTCTCCGGATCCCCGGGAGCTCCTATAATTCACCCCTCCACTTT.

This sequence joins TRBV6-4 and TRBJ2-3, with TRBD2 as a possible D gene (6 bases). V lost 2 bases and J 4 bases, leaving 13 bases between the germline ends. This CDR3 is built from 15 residues. The V gene's germline CDR1 is MRHNA and CDR2 SNTAGT. In nucleotides, the CDR3 is TGTGCCAGCAGTGACCTTGGCGGGGACGCAGATACGCAGTATTTT. It encodes CASSDLGGDADTQYF.

The CDR3 region has the DNA TGTGCGGGCGGGGACAGGGGCTATGGCTACACCTTC. Amino acid sequence: CAGGDRGYGYTF. The chain uses TRBV28 and TRBJ1-2; the match to TRBD1 covers 10 bases. The CDR3 loop spans 12 amino acids. The germline V gene has CDR1 MDHEN and CDR2 SYDVKM.

This clone came up a few times. V and J are TRBV29-1 and TRBJ1-5; no definite D call. The CDR3 runs 12 residues. The V end lost 4 bases, the J end lost 0 bases, and 4 bases lay between the germline ends. Germline V gene sequence: CDR1 SQVTM, CDR2 ANQGSEA. DNA of the CDR3: TGCAGCGTTGGTCATAGCAATCAGCCCCAGCATTTT. The encoded protein is CSVGHSNQPQHF.

This chain joins TRBV10-2 and TRBJ2-5; a possible D gene is TRBD1 (6 bases). The germline V and J ends were trimmed by 1 base and 4 bases, with 10 bases remaining between them. The germline gives CDR1 WSHSY, CDR2 SAAADI. This CDR3 is built from 14 residues. CDR3 residues: CASSEWDTAETQYF. CDR3 nucleotides: TGCGCCAGCAGTGAGTGGGACACCGCAGAGACCCAGTACTTC.

The rearrangement links TRBV5-4 to TRBJ2-3, with 8 bases that match TRBD2. V lost 0 bases and J lost 2; bases outside the gene matches: 5. Looked up from germline, CDR1 is SGHNT and CDR2 is YYREEE (reference sequence). The CDR3 spans 16 residues. The CDR3 nucleotides are TGTGCCAGCAGCTTGGAACCCGGGGGGGCCACAGATACGCAGTATTTT. Translating gives CASSLEPGGATDTQYF.

The rearrangement joins TRBV10-2 to TRBJ1-4; 8 nucleotides align to TRBD1. CDR3 size: 15 residues. Germline CDR1 and CDR2: WSHSY and SAAADI. The V segment lost 4 bases and the J segment 8 bases; nucleotides outside the gene matches: 9. The CDR3 loop reads CASSVEGQAAEKLFF. Written as DNA, the CDR3 is TGCGCCAGCAGTGTGGAGGGACAGGCGGCGGAAAAACTGTTTTTT.

The chain couples TRBV7-8 to TRBJ1-6; TRBD1 matches at 9 bases. The trim removed 5 bases at V and 8 bases at J, leaving 7 bases unmatched. Germline V gene data show CDR1 as SGHVS and CDR2 as FQNEAQ. The CDR3 consists of 15 residues. Written as DNA, the CDR3 is TGTGCCAGCAGCGGACGGGGACAGGGAGATTCACCCCTCCACTTT. Amino acid sequence: CASSGRGQGDSPLHF.

This sequence joins TRBV21-1 and TRBJ1-5; TRBD1, the D gene given by the table, was not confirmed from the DNA. TRBV21-1 is labeled a pseudogene. The CDR3 runs to 17 residues. The CDR3 protein is CASSKEKGQAINQPQHF. The CDR3 nucleotides are TGTGCCAGCAGCAAAGAGAAAGGACAGGCGATAAATCAGCCCCAGCATTTT.